The 11 T cell receptor beta chains listed next were all sequenced from one sample in a study of CD8+ T cells in alopecia areata (dated by TCRdb to between 2017 and 2018). Libraries were constructed by the immunoSEQ multiplex PCR assay. To provide template for TCR sequencing, every sample had RNA extracted and reverse transcribed into cDNA. TCRdb retrieved this table from immuneACCESS and kept in-frame rearrangements only. Not all clones are present; in checked studies, unresolved V genes account for under half, and no reason is known for the remainder. Across this sample there are about 70,000 clones, with over 25% seen only once. The ten largest clonotypes hold under 15% of the sample. The time point label on this specimen signifies: 4 weeks on oral tofacitinib. Interpreted using the paper, the treatment or condition label stands for: oral pan-JAK inhibitor, 5-10 mg twice daily. The sample was CD8+ T cells sorted from blood, taken at week 4, from a patient treated with tofacitinib. All receptors come from a human donor with alopecia areata.

Only a few counts were recorded for this clone. This CDR3 reads CASSQGLEQYF. The CDR3 DNA sequence: TGTGCCAGCAGCCAAGGTCTCGAGCAGTACTTC. This chain connects TRBV28 to TRBJ2-7; D unresolved. This CDR3 is built from 11 residues. In germline, CDR1 is MDHEN, CDR2 SYDVKM. V gave up 6 bases and J gave up 6 bases, with 9 bases separating them. The whole variable domain, remainder taken from reference TRBV28 and TRBJ2-7, is DVKVTQSSRYLVKRTGEKVFLECVQDMDHENMFWYRQDPGLGLRLIYFSYDVKMKEKGDIPEGYSVSREKKERFSLILESASTNQTSMYLCASSQGLEQYFGPGTRLTVT.

The chain is built from TRBV27 and TRBJ1-5; 9 nucleotides line up with TRBD1. The ends lost 6 bases at V and 6 bases at J; junction bases unmatched: 6. There are 14 residues in the CDR3. Per the germline V gene, CDR1 is MNHEY and CDR2 is SMNVEV (reference sequence). Written as DNA, the CDR3 is TGTGCCAGCAGCCCGGGACAGGGCTTTCAGCCCCAGCATTTT. It encodes CASSPGQGFQPQHF.

The J gene is TRBJ2-1, the V gene TRBV30; D gene uncertain. The germline gives CDR1 GTSNPN, CDR2 SVGIG (reference sequence). The germline V and J ends were trimmed by 5 bases and 5 bases, with 10 bases remaining between them. This CDR3 contains 12 residues. The CDR3 is CAWGGPNNEQFF. CDR3 sequence (DNA): TGTGCCTGGGGCGGACCAAACAATGAGCAGTTCTTC.

This clone was seen more than once but under ten times. V is TRBV28 and J is TRBJ2-5, with TRBD1 as a possible D gene (6 bases). Trimming cost V 10 bases and J 2 bases, with 26 bases left between them. CDR3 length equals 17 residues. Germline CDR1 MDHEN, CDR2 SYDVKM. The CDR3 sequence: CATTARARQVQQETQYF. The DNA of the CDR3 is TGTGCCACCACGGCGCGAGCCAGACAGGTTCAACAAGAGACCCAGTACTTC. The full variable domain, in which reference TRBV28 and TRBJ2-5 provide the parts outside the CDR3, is DVKVTQSSRYLVKRTGEKVFLECVQDMDHENMFWYRQDPGLGLRLIYFSYDVKMKEKGDIPEGYSVSREKKERFSLILESASTNQTSMYLCATTARARQVQQETQYFGPGTRLLVL.

In this sample, this clone turned up a few times. The rearrangement links TRBV29-1 to TRBJ1-2, with a possible D match to TRBD1 (6 bases). Germline assignment: CDR1 SQVTM and CDR2 ANQGSEA. This CDR3 is 12 amino acids long. V gave up 3 bases and J gave up 4 bases, with 9 bases separating them. CDR3 protein: CSVEEGVYGYTF. Here the CDR3 DNA reads TGCAGCGTTGAGGAGGGGGTCTATGGCTACACCTTC.

V gene TRBV2 combines with J gene TRBJ2-5; D might be TRBD1 (6 bases). The DNA end favors TRBJ2-7, so the J call may be wrong. Germline assignment: CDR1 SNHLY and CDR2 FYNNEI. The CDR3 is 15 amino acids. CDR3 bases: TGTGCCAGCAGTGAAGGGCAGGGGAAAGACTACGAGCAGTACTTC. Amino acid sequence: CASSEGQGKDYEQYF.

In its sample, this clone was seen a few times. The V and J genes are TRBV29-1 and TRBJ1-4; a weak D match, TRBD1 (6 bases). The V gene lost 5 bases and the J gene lost 7 bases, with 14 bases spanning the gap. The CDR3 is made up of 13 amino acids. The V gene's germline CDR1 is SQVTM and CDR2 ANQGSEA. CDR3: CSVLSGEFEKLFF. The CDR3 coding sequence is TGCAGCGTTTTGTCAGGGGAGTTTGAAAAACTGTTTTTT.

The chain employs TRBV30 and TRBJ2-7; unclear D gene. V was cut by 8 bases and J by 2 bases, with 13 bases left in between. CDR1 GTSNPN and CDR2 SVGIG come from the germline V gene (reference sequence). This CDR3 spans 12 amino acids. The CDR3 DNA reads as TGTGCCCCTACTGATCTGACCTACGAGCAGTACTTC. Translating it yields CAPTDLTYEQYF.

This clone has a single count. This chain uses TRBV30 with TRBJ2-2; D is possibly TRBD1 (5 bases). CDR3 length: 12 residues. The germline CDR1 and CDR2 sequences are GTSNPN and SVGIG (reference sequence). V dropped 6 bases and J dropped 1 base, with 6 bases sitting between them. DNA of the CDR3: TGTGCCTGTACAGGGAACACCGGGGAGCTGTTTTTT. Its translation is CACTGNTGELFF.

The chain joins TRBV29-1 to TRBJ2-7; D could derive from TRBD1 or TRBD2 (5 bases each). The CDR3 has 13 residues. The V gene lost 7 bases and the J gene lost 2 bases, with 15 bases spanning the gap. Germline V gives CDR1 SQVTM, CDR2 ANQGSEA. The CDR3 sequence: CSGRGPGAYEQYF. CDR3 DNA: TGCAGCGGACGGGGCCCCGGGGCCTACGAGCAGTACTTC.

A few counts support this clone. The chain links TRBV29-1 to TRBJ2-2; TRBD2 agrees at 12 bases. V lost 5 bases, J lost 10 bases, and 14 bases stayed unmatched. This CDR3 spans 16 amino acids. In germline, CDR1 is SQVTM, CDR2 ANQGSEA. CDR3 region: CSVSGTSGPRLAELFF. The CDR3 DNA sequence: TGCAGCGTTTCCGGGACTAGCGGGCCACGACTAGCGGAGCTGTTTTTT.